This TCR beta chain was retrieved from a study of blood T cell repertoires in COVID-19 (TCRdb year 2020). With regard to the full study: Samples from collaborators originated in the United States, Italy and Spain and spanned both the acute and convalescent phases of COVID-19. Subjects who had been exposed to COVID-19, were actively infected with it, or had recovered from it provided the deeply sampled blood TCRbeta repertoires that made up the dataset. Nearly every sample came with metadata listing a de-identified subject ID, COVID-19 status, age in years and sex. The repertoires were made available in a free public database intended to serve as a resource for research on the immune response to SARS-CoV-2. The samples were drawn from two sources: the first 160 participants of the ongoing ImmuneRACE study, and fewer than 1,500 subjects contributed by 6 global collaborators. The prospective study material was composed of cDNA or gDNA derived from T cells, B-cell-depleted T cells, or PBMCs. Where available, HLA class I and class II types were obtained from metadata supplied by the sample provider rather than from assay-based typing. The investigation overall reported the following: The quantity of clinical and demographic metadata differed by source and by participant and was supplied without curation.

A word on this clone: This receptor's antigen is unknown. The input lacks base qualities; no much larger clone sits a single base away.

The germline V gene (reference sequence) provides CDR1 LGHDT and CDR2 YNNKEL. Trimming removed 4 bases from V and 7 bases from J; the gene matches leave 7 bases unexplained. Including cysteine and phenylalanine, the CDR3 has 14 amino acids. Kept here is only the CDR3 DNA, which spans 42 bases and is read in frame from base 1. One collaborating source in Seattle enrolled patients during active infection and followed them longitudinally through the course of disease. Whole blood was collected in K2EDTA tubes by collaborating institutions according to the institutions' own protocols. For TCRbeta analysis, collaborator samples were shipped as frozen whole blood, as isolated PBMCs, or as DNA extracted from either sample type. TCRbeta CDR3 regions were amplified from genomic DNA by means of the immunoSEQ Assay, a bias-controlled multiplex PCR. The authors' analysis ran thus. The number of nucleated cells in each sample was estimated by amplification of reference gene primers within the assay. To quantify the absolute abundance of each unique TCRbeta CDR3 rearrangement, sequence reads were collapsed and filtered. Productive Simpson clonality was computed per sample as the square root of Simpson's diversity index over productive rearrangements. Drawn from immuneACCESS, this table holds only the in-frame rearrangements with V and J called that TCRdb kept. Clones are partly lost; checked studies trace under half to an unresolved V gene and leave the rest unexplained. The DNA gave D and trimming, while V, J and clone size come from that table. This sample holds about 290,000 clones; under 90% were observed only once. Jointly, the top ten make up around 10% of the sample.

The origin of this receptor is a woman aged 30 to 39 with COVID-19, enrolled during active disease. Sample: peripheral blood. Recombination linked TRBV3-1 (or the pseudogene TRBV3-2) to TRBJ2-3; 8 middle bases align to TRBD1. This receptor carries the CDR3 CASSPPHRGNTQYF. The DNA sequence is as follows: TGTGCCAGCAGCCCCCCCCACAGGGGGAATACGCAGTATTTT.